This passage covers 16 T cell receptor beta chains from one sample sequenced in a study of T cell changes during pregnancy in multiple sclerosis. Profiling relied on immunoSEQ multiplex PCR, and the TCRdb table lists in-frame clones only, not all of them. This table has roughly 58,000 clones, under 95% appearing once. This sample comprised CD8+ T cells from peripheral blood mononuclear cells, obtained before pregnancy. The receptors shown here come from a female donor with multiple sclerosis, enrolled in a pregnancy study.

The rearrangement joins TRBV9 to TRBJ2-5; possible D gene TRBD2, 5 bases. This CDR3 contains 13 residues. CDR1 is SGDLS and CDR2 is YYNGEE in the germline V gene. V was shortened by 0 bases and J by 5 bases, with 8 bases between the two germline ends. CDR3 bases: TGTGCCAGCAGCGTAGTTGCGGGTGAGACCCAGTACTTC. This encodes CASSVVAGETQYF.

This chain uses TRBV5-1 with TRBJ2-1; D is uncertain. The V and J ends lost 0 bases and 7 bases respectively, with 8 bases between them. Germline CDR1 and CDR2: SGHRS and YFSETQ. This CDR3 contains 13 residues. The CDR3 sequence: CASSLDRANEQFF. CDR3 nucleotide sequence: TGCGCCAGCAGCTTGGACCGAGCAAATGAGCAGTTCTTC. The full variable domain, its missing parts supplied by reference TRBV5-1 and TRBJ2-1, is KAGVTQTPRYLIKTRGQQVTLSCSPISGHRSVSWYQQTPGQGLQFLFEYFSETQRNKGNFPGRFSGRQFSNSRSEMNVSTLELGDSALYLCASSLDRANEQFFGPGTRLTVL.

The chain joins TRBV28 to TRBJ1-2, with a weak D call TRBD1 (6 bases). Looked up from germline, CDR1 is MDHEN and CDR2 is SYDVKM. Trimming removed 4 bases at V and 6 bases at J, with 15 bases between. The CDR3 contains 14 residues. The CDR3 here is CASSSRQAPDGYTF. The CDR3 region has the DNA TGTGCCAGCAGTTCACGACAGGCCCCCGATGGCTACACCTTC.

The genes are TRBV15 and TRBJ1-4, with 9 positions matching TRBD1. The V and J ends lost 5 bases and 5 bases, in that order; junction bases with no gene match: 6. Germline V gives CDR1 LNHNV, CDR2 YYDKDF (reference sequence). The CDR3 runs to 15 residues. The CDR3 reads CATSSGTGQNEKLFF. The CDR3 DNA is TGTGCCACCAGCTCCGGGACAGGGCAAAATGAAAAACTGTTTTTT.

With regard to this clone: Other DNA sequences from this sample encode an identical CDR3 as well. V gene TRBV9 combines with J gene TRBJ2-3; the match to TRBD2 covers 15 bases. The CDR3 spans 17 residues. The J segment lost 6 bases and the V segment lost 2 bases, leaving 7 bases of the junction unmatched. Germline values: CDR1 SGDLS, CDR2 YYNGEE. CDR3 sequence reads: CASSVAGLAGGRDTQYF. CDR3 DNA sequence: TGTGCCAGCAGCGTTGCGGGACTAGCGGGGGGCAGGGATACGCAGTATTTT.

The chain carries TRBV19 and TRBJ2-2; D possibly corresponds to TRBD2 (6 bases). V was cut by 8 bases and J by 5 bases, with 15 bases left in between. The germline V gene has CDR1 LNHDA and CDR2 SQIVND (reference sequence). The CDR3 loop spans 14 amino acids. CDR3 sequence: CASAGTLHTGELFF. The CDR3 nucleotides read TGTGCCAGTGCCGGGACTTTGCATACCGGGGAGCTGTTTTTT.

The rearrangement links TRBV4-1 to TRBJ2-7; the D gene is possibly TRBD2 (5 bases). In germline, CDR1 is MGHRA, CDR2 YSYEKL. The CDR3 is made up of 15 amino acids. Trimming shortened V by 4 bases and J by 0 bases, and 13 bases separated the two germline ends. The CDR3 nucleotides read TGCGCCAGCAGCCTACAGAGGGAGAGCTCCTACGAGCAGTACTTC. Translation: CASSLQRESSYEQYF.

The rearrangement joins TRBV9 to TRBJ2-3, with TRBD2 identical over 7 bases. CDR1 SGDLS and CDR2 YYNGEE come from the germline V gene. This CDR3 contains 14 residues. V lost 7 bases, J lost 3 bases, and 8 bases stayed unmatched. This chain's CDR3 is CASGGGVVTDTQYF. The CDR3 DNA reads as TGTGCCAGCGGTGGGGGGGTTGTTACAGATACGCAGTATTTT.

The chain uses TRBV7-6 and TRBJ2-7; TRBD2 agrees at 10 bases. The V gene's germline CDR1 is SGHVS and CDR2 FNYEAQ. The CDR3 covers 15 residues. After removal of 6 bases from V and 3 bases from J, the junction contained 8 bases not matched to a gene. CDR3 coding DNA: TGTGCCAGCAGTCAGATAGCGGGGGGCCTCTACGAGCAGTACTTC. This sequence encodes CASSQIAGGLYEQYF.

The CDR3, as DNA: TGTGCCAGCAGCCCGACAGGGCCCACTGAAGCTTTCTTT. Its protein is CASSPTGPTEAFF. The rearrangement uses TRBV5-8 and TRBJ1-1, with TRBD1 identical over 7 bases. With 4 bases clipped from V and 4 bases from J, the junction kept 4 bases outside the gene matches. Germline V gene sequence: CDR1 SGHTS, CDR2 YDEGEE. This CDR3 has 13 residues. The entire variable domain, with the rest obtained from reference TRBV5-8 and TRBJ1-1, is as follows: EAGVTQSPTHLIKTRGQQATLRCSPISGHTSVYWYQQALGLGLQFLLWYDEGEERNRGNFPPRFSGRQFPNYSSELNVNALELEDSALYLCASSPTGPTEAFFGQGTRLTVV.

V is TRBV7-9 and J is TRBJ1-4; 9 bases are a match to TRBD1. Germline CDR1 is SEHNR and CDR2 is FQNEAQ (reference sequence). V was clipped by 2 bases and J by 6 bases; unmatched bases: 4. The CDR3 contains 15 residues. The CDR3 is CASSLLDRGDEKLFF. CDR3 sequence (DNA): TGTGCCAGCAGCTTACTTGACAGGGGGGATGAAAAACTGTTTTTT.

The V gene is TRBV2, the J gene TRBJ2-7; 8 nucleotides agree with TRBD2. The CDR3 runs 15 residues. V shed 5 bases and J 0 bases; nucleotides not matched to a gene: 6. CDR1 SNHLY and CDR2 FYNNEI come from the germline V gene. This CDR3 reads CASSWERENSYEQYF. The CDR3 DNA reads as TGTGCCAGCAGTTGGGAGCGGGAGAACTCCTACGAGCAGTACTTC. Full variable domain (rest looked up from reference TRBV2 and TRBJ2-7): EPEVTQTPSHQVTQMGQEVILRCVPISNHLYFYWYRQILGQKVEFLVSFYNNEISEKSEIFDDQFSVERPDGSNFTLKIRSTKLEDSAMYFCASSWERENSYEQYFGPGTRLTVT.

V gene TRBV5-1 combines with J gene TRBJ1-2, with 7 bases lining up with TRBD1. Germline CDR1 reads SGHRS; CDR2 reads YFSETQ. The CDR3 sequence is 15 residues long. V shed 2 bases and J 3 bases; nucleotides not matched to a gene: 7. CDR3 amino acids: CASSLTTGTYYGYTF. CDR3 bases: TGCGCCAGCAGCTTAACGACAGGGACTTACTATGGCTACACCTTC.

The chain joins TRBV4-1 to TRBJ2-2; TRBD2 agrees at 11 bases. Trimming took 1 base from V and 6 from J; bases not matched to a gene: 19. Germline V gene data show CDR1 as MGHRA and CDR2 as YSYEKL. The CDR3 loop spans 21 amino acids. CDR3 residues: CASSQVPSDYLAGGEAGELFF. The CDR3 bases are TGCGCCAGCAGCCAAGTTCCATCCGATTACTTAGCGGGGGGGGAGGCCGGGGAGCTGTTTTTT.

The gene calls are TRBV25-1 and TRBJ2-1; D unresolved. Germline CDR1 is MGHDK and CDR2 is SYGVNS. The CDR3 has 10 residues. V lost 6 bases, J lost 12 bases, and 9 bases lay in between. The CDR3 DNA sequence: TGTGCCAGCAGGGCCATTTCGCAGTTCTTC. Translation gives CASRAISQFF. The full variable domain, completed using reference TRBV25-1 and TRBJ2-1, is EADIYQTPRYLVIGTGKKITLECSQTMGHDKMYWYQQDPGMELHLIHYSYGVNSTEKGDLSSESTVSRIRTEHFPLTLESARPSHTSQYLCASRAISQFFGPGTRLTVL.

The chain has TRBV9 and TRBJ2-5; 8 bases are shared with TRBD2. The CDR3 runs to 15 residues. The J segment lost 0 bases and the V segment lost 2 bases, leaving 3 bases of the junction unmatched. Germline V gives CDR1 SGDLS, CDR2 YYNGEE. The CDR3 protein is CASSVSGGYQETQYF. In nucleotides, the CDR3 is TGTGCCAGCAGCGTCAGCGGGGGCTACCAAGAGACCCAGTACTTC.